The 5 T cell receptor beta chains below all came from one sample that was sequenced in a study of cytomegalovirus exposure and HLA in healthy donors. Only in-frame clones appear in the TCRdb table, and some are missing; sequencing was by immunoSEQ multiplex PCR. Of about 70,000 clones listed, 80% to 95% were seen once; the top ten hold approximately 5.3%. Sequencing used PBMCs. The receptors shown here come from a man between 18 and 29 years old in good health and CMV-seropositive.

This chain joins TRBV7-2 and TRBJ2-7; 12 nucleotides match TRBD2. V lost 5 bases, J lost 6 bases, and 8 bases stayed unmatched. This CDR3 spans 15 amino acids. Germline V gives CDR1 SGHTA, CDR2 FQGNSA. CDR3 in DNA: TGTGCCAGCAGCCCCAGGGGGGGACTAGCGGGCGAGCAGTACTTC. As protein: CASSPRGGLAGEQYF.

The V call is TRBV18, the J call TRBJ2-1, with TRBD1 identical over 7 bases. Germline V gene sequence: CDR1 KGHSH, CDR2 LQKENI. CDR3 size: 13 residues. V was clipped by 0 bases and J by 8 bases; unmatched bases: 1. DNA of the CDR3: TGTGCCAGCTCACCACCCGACAGGGATGAGCAGTTCTTC. Translation: CASSPPDRDEQFF.

The chain is built from TRBV7-3 and TRBJ2-2; 7 positions agree with TRBD1. Trimming took 5 bases from V and 3 from J; bases not matched to a gene: 6. Germline assignment: CDR1 SGHTA and CDR2 FQGTGA. This CDR3 is built from 15 residues. The CDR3 DNA is TGTGCCAGCAGCCCAATAACAGGGGACACCGGGGAGCTGTTTTTT. This gives the protein CASSPITGDTGELFF. The whole variable domain, remainder taken from reference TRBV7-3 and TRBJ2-2, is GAGVSQTPSNKVTEKGKYVELRCDPISGHTALYWYRQSLGQGPEFLIYFQGTGAADDSGLPNDRFFAVRPEGSVSTLKIQRTERGDSAVYLCASSPITGDTGELFFGEGSRLTVL.

The chain recombines TRBV5-1 with TRBJ2-3; 7 bases fit TRBD1. The CDR3 totals 14 residues. The germline gives CDR1 SGHRS, CDR2 YFSETQ. V shed 4 bases and J 9 bases; nucleotides not matched to a gene: 11. As DNA, the CDR3 is TGCGCCAGCAGCGAGGCAGGGGGTTGGGACACGCAGTATTTT. Protein product: CASSEAGGWDTQYF.

This chain uses TRBV10-3 with TRBJ2-3; 7 bases map to TRBD2. This CDR3 comprises 14 residues. The germline gives CDR1 ENHRY, CDR2 SYGVKD. J lost 0 bases, V lost 9 bases, and 6 bases had no gene match. CDR3 sequence: CAIWGGSSTDTQYF. The CDR3 DNA follows: TGTGCCATATGGGGAGGGTCTAGCACAGATACGCAGTATTTT.